The clone carrying this T cell receptor (beta chain) was observed many times. Its antigen is undetermined. The length of the CDR3 is 16 residues. The J segment lost 5 bases and the V segment lost 5 bases, leaving 10 bases of the junction unmatched. Germline CDR1 LNHNV, CDR2 YYDKDF (reference sequence). cDNA was made by 5'RACE with 10-nucleotide random UMIs. TCRdb reanalysed the 5' RACE reads using MiXCR and keeps one entry per CDR3 protein. The table lists 80,000 to 85,000 distinct CDR3 sequences, just over 2.5% of them singletons. This sample is drawn from a study of neurological immune-mediated disorders. A total of 2 million PBMCs stored at -80 degrees C provided the unsorted libraries. Study-wide points: Healthy controls had more TCR clonal expansion than multiple sclerosis, which showed the least, whereas HTLV-1-associated myelopathy showed the most. The multiple sclerosis repertoire cluster lacked an association with any feature, whether clinical or MRI.

The source of this sequence is a woman in her thirties with multiple sclerosis. Sequencing was done on a sample of PBMCs. The chain employs TRBV15 and TRBJ2-5; 11 nucleotides agree with TRBD2. The CDR3 is CATSGLSGRAVETQYF. The DNA for the CDR3 is TGTGCCACCAGCGGACTTAGCGGGAGGGCCGTCGAGACCCAGTACTTC. The complete variable domain, with remaining parts taken from reference TRBV15 and TRBJ2-5, reads DAMVIQNPRYQVTQFGKPVTLSCSQTLNHNVMYWYQQKSSQAPKLLFHYYDKDFNNEADTPDNFQSRRPNTSFCFLDIRSPGLGDTAMYLCATSGLSGRAVETQYFGPGTRLLVL.